The rows below give T cell receptor beta chains drawn from one sample of a study of identical twins. TCRdb redid the calling of the 5' RACE reads with MiXCR, one entry per CDR3 protein. In the table there are about 660,000 distinct CDR3 sequences, about 9.4% of which are singletons. These data were likewise used in another study, on yellow fever vaccine responses in identical twins.

Material for sequencing was PBMCs. These receptors all come from a woman aged 18-35 years in good health. Both conserved end residues are part of each CDR3. A D gene is named only where the DNA matches it firmly. Clone size is not always given. Where it is, it says once, few, many or a class for expanded clones.

len: 16
v_gene: TRBV12-3/TRBV12-4
abundance: few
j_gene: TRBJ1-5
d_gene: .
CDR3nt: TGTGCCAGCAGTTTAGTTGCGGCCACTAGCAATCAGCCCCAGCATTTT
CDR3aa: CASSLVAATSNQPQHF

len: 16
v_gene: TRBV10-1
abundance: .
j_gene: TRBJ2-2
d_gene: TRBD2
CDR3nt: TGCGCCAGCAGTGAGATTAGCGGGTTCGACACCGGGGAGCTGTTTTTT
CDR3aa: CASSEISGFDTGELFF

len: 13
v_gene: TRBV7-3
abundance: .
j_gene: TRBJ2-1
d_gene: .
CDR3nt: TGTACCAGCAGCAGCGAGGTCTACAATGAGCAGTTCTTC
CDR3aa: CTSSSEVYNEQFF

len: 12
v_gene: TRBV10-3
abundance: .
j_gene: TRBJ1-6
d_gene: .
CDR3nt: TGTGCCATCAGTGAGCAGGCGTCTTCCCTCCACTTT
CDR3aa: CAISEQASSLHF

len: 16
v_gene: TRBV7-2
abundance: .
j_gene: TRBJ2-1
d_gene: TRBD2
CDR3nt: TGTGCCAGCAGCTTAGGGAGACTAGCGGGAATCTATGAGCAGTTCTTC
CDR3aa: CASSLGRLAGIYEQFF

len: 14
v_gene: TRBV7-3
abundance: many
j_gene: TRBJ2-3
d_gene: .
CDR3nt: TGTGCCAGCAGCTACGGAATTGAGTCAGATACGCAGTATTTT
CDR3aa: CASSYGIESDTQYF

len: 17
v_gene: TRBV15
abundance: few
j_gene: TRBJ2-1
d_gene: TRBD2
CDR3nt: TGTGCCACCAGCAGACTCTCGTTAGCGGGAGTGGTCCATGAGCAGTTCTTC
CDR3aa: CATSRLSLAGVVHEQFF

len: 13
v_gene: TRBV6-1
abundance: many
j_gene: TRBJ1-1
d_gene: .
CDR3nt: TGTGCCAGCAGTGAAAGGACTCACTTTGAAGCTTTCTTT
CDR3aa: CASSERTHFEAFF

len: 15
v_gene: TRBV28
abundance: .
j_gene: TRBJ2-1
d_gene: TRBD2
CDR3nt: TGTGCCAGCAGTTTCCTAGCGGGAGCCCACAATGAGCAGTTCTTC
CDR3aa: CASSFLAGAHNEQFF

len: 19
v_gene: TRBV11-2
abundance: few
j_gene: TRBJ2-3
d_gene: TRBD2
CDR3nt: TGTGCCAGCAGCTTAGATCACGCACAAGCGGGGGCCTACACAGATACGCAGTATTTT
CDR3aa: CASSLDHAQAGAYTDTQYF

len: 19
v_gene: TRBV29-1
abundance: .
j_gene: TRBJ2-1
d_gene: TRBD2
CDR3nt: TGCAGCGTTTCCCACTCCCCGGGGGGGTCTTCCTTTATTAACAATGAGCAGTTCTTC
CDR3aa: CSVSHSPGGSSFINNEQFF

len: 15
v_gene: TRBV7-9
abundance: .
j_gene: TRBJ1-1
d_gene: .
CDR3nt: TGTGCCAGCACCTCGGGTCTACGGAGTAACACTGAAGCTTTCTTT
CDR3aa: CASTSGLRSNTEAFF

len: 16
v_gene: TRBV15
abundance: .
j_gene: TRBJ2-5
d_gene: .
CDR3nt: TGTGCCACCAGCACTTCCAGGCACGACAGGCAAGAGACCCAGTACTTC
CDR3aa: CATSTSRHDRQETQYF

len: 17
v_gene: TRBV3-1
abundance: many
j_gene: TRBJ2-1
d_gene: .
CDR3nt: TGTGCCAGCAGCCAAGACCTGGGGCGGGGCCCCTACAATGAGCAGTTCTTC
CDR3aa: CASSQDLGRGPYNEQFF

len: 14
v_gene: TRBV6-1
abundance: few
j_gene: TRBJ2-1
d_gene: .
CDR3nt: TGTGCCAGCAGCCGCCTTAACTCCTACAATGAGCAGTTCTTC
CDR3aa: CASSRLNSYNEQFF

len: 16
v_gene: TRBV28
abundance: few
j_gene: TRBJ2-7
d_gene: .
CDR3nt: TGTGCCAGCACCTATGACAGCCGATATAACTCCTACGAGCAGTACTTC
CDR3aa: CASTYDSRYNSYEQYF

len: 17
v_gene: TRBV7-2
abundance: few
j_gene: TRBJ2-5
d_gene: .
CDR3nt: TGTGCCAGCAGCTCCTCCCCCTGGTGGCTAGCACAAGAGACCCAGTACTTC
CDR3aa: CASSSSPWWLAQETQYF

len: 15
v_gene: TRBV7-3
abundance: few
j_gene: TRBJ2-7
d_gene: TRBD2
CDR3nt: TGTGCCAGCAGCTCCCCGACTAGCGGGGTTTACGAGCAGTACTTC
CDR3aa: CASSSPTSGVYEQYF

len: 13
v_gene: TRBV20-1
abundance: .
j_gene: TRBJ2-5
d_gene: TRBD2
CDR3nt: TGCAGTGCTGTAGCGGGGGTGCAAGAGACCCAGTACTTC
CDR3aa: CSAVAGVQETQYF

len: 15
v_gene: TRBV12-3/TRBV12-4
abundance: many
j_gene: TRBJ2-3
d_gene: .
CDR3nt: TGTGCCAGCAGTTACGTCCAGGAACACACAGATACGCAGTATTTT
CDR3aa: CASSYVQEHTDTQYF

len: 14
v_gene: TRBV5-1
abundance: few
j_gene: TRBJ2-2
d_gene: .
CDR3nt: TGCGCCAGCAGCTCACCCGACAACACCGGGGAGCTGTTTTTT
CDR3aa: CASSSPDNTGELFF

len: 15
v_gene: TRBV5-1
abundance: many
j_gene: TRBJ1-1
d_gene: .
CDR3nt: TGCGCCAGCAGCTTGGCCGCGGGACCGAACACTGAAGCTTTCTTT
CDR3aa: CASSLAAGPNTEAFF

len: 19
v_gene: TRBV11-1
abundance: .
j_gene: TRBJ2-1
d_gene: TRBD2
CDR3nt: TGTGCCAGCAGCTCCCCCCTTTCCTCGGGACTAGAAACTTACAATGAGCAGTTCTTC
CDR3aa: CASSSPLSSGLETYNEQFF

len: 17
v_gene: TRBV7-6
abundance: few
j_gene: TRBJ2-3
d_gene: TRBD2
CDR3nt: TGTGCCAGCAGCTTAGGGGGGACTAGCGGGGGTTCGCATACGCAGTATTTT
CDR3aa: CASSLGGTSGGSHTQYF

len: 14
v_gene: TRBV5-1
abundance: many
j_gene: TRBJ1-2
d_gene: TRBD1
CDR3nt: TGCGCCAGCAGCTGGCGACAGGGGAACTATGGCTACACCTTC
CDR3aa: CASSWRQGNYGYTF

len: 14
v_gene: TRBV20-1
abundance: few
j_gene: TRBJ1-2
d_gene: .
CDR3nt: TGCAGTGCTCCGAATCCACAACAGGGACGTGGCTACACCTTC
CDR3aa: CSAPNPQQGRGYTF

len: 15
v_gene: TRBV20-1
abundance: .
j_gene: TRBJ2-2
d_gene: TRBD1
CDR3nt: TGCAGTGCTAGAGGGGGCGGACAGGGCACCGGGGAGCTGTTTTTT
CDR3aa: CSARGGGQGTGELFF

len: 16
v_gene: TRBV7-9
abundance: many
j_gene: TRBJ2-1
d_gene: .
CDR3nt: TGTGCCAGCAGCCCTCGAAGGGAGAACCTATACAATGAGCAGTTCTTC
CDR3aa: CASSPRRENLYNEQFF

len: 16
v_gene: TRBV7-9
abundance: .
j_gene: TRBJ2-1
d_gene: .
CDR3nt: TGTGCCAGCAGCTTAGATCACTCAAACCTTGGGAATGAGCAGTTCTTC
CDR3aa: CASSLDHSNLGNEQFF

len: 19
v_gene: TRBV4-3
abundance: many
j_gene: TRBJ2-3
d_gene: .
CDR3nt: TGCGCCAGCAGCCAAGATCCCGCCATGGGGCGGGAGAGGGGGGATACGCAGTATTTT
CDR3aa: CASSQDPAMGRERGDTQYF

len: 12
v_gene: TRBV28
abundance: .
j_gene: TRBJ1-1
d_gene: .
CDR3nt: TGTGCCAGCAGTTTAGGGAGGGATGAAGCTTTCTTT
CDR3aa: CASSLGRDEAFF